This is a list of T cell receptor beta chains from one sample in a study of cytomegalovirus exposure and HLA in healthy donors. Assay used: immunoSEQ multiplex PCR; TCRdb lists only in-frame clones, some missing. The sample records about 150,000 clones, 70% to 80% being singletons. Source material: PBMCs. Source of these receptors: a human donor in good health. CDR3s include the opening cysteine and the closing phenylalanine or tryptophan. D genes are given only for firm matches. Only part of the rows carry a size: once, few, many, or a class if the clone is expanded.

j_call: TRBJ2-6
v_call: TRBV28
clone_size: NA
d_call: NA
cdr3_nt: TGTGCCAGCAGTTTGAGCTCTGGGGCCAACGTCCTGACTTTC
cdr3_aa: CASSLSSGANVLTF

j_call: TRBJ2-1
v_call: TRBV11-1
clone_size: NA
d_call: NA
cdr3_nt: TGTGCCAGCAGCGCCAGACAGGAGAAGCAGTTCTTC
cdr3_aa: CASSARQEKQFF

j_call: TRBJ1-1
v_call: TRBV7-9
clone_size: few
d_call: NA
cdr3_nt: TGTGCCAGCAACCTGATGGGGAGGGACCTCCTCTGG
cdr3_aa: CASNLMGRDLLW

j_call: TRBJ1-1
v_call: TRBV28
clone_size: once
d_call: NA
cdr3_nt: TGTGCCAGCAGTTTTCCCCACTTACGGGTCGCTGAAGCTTTCTTT
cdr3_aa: CASSFPHLRVAEAFF

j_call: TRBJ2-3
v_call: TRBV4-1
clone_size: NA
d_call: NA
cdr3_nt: TGCGCCAGCAGCCAAGATTTTGGGCGGGGTAGCACAGATACGCAGTATTTT
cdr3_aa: CASSQDFGRGSTDTQYF

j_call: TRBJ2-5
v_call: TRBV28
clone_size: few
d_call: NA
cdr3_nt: TGTGCCAGCGCCGGAGGGGCCCAGTACTTC
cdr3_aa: CASAGGAQYF

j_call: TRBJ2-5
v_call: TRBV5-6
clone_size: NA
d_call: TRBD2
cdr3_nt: TGTGCCAGCAGCTTGGCCTTGCGGGGGGAGTACTTC
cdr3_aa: CASSLALRGEYF

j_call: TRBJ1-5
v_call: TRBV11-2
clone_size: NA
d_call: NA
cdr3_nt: TGTGCCAGCCGGGATGGGGGGAACAGCAATCAGCCCCAGCATTTT
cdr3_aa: CASRDGGNSNQPQHF

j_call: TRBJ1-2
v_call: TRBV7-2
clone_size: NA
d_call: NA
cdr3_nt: TGTGCCAGCAGCTATAGTCTGGGGGCGGGTCAGGGCTACACCTTC
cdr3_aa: CASSYSLGAGQGYTF

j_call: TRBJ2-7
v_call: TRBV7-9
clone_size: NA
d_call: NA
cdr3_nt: TGTGCCAGCAGCTTACCCCAAGGGGCAGGGTTCCCCCCCGAGCAGTACTTC
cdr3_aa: CASSLPQGAGFPPEQYF

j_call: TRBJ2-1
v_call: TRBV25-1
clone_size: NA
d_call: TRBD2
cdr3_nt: TGTGCCAGCAGTGAATTGGGTCCGGGACTAGCCTACGGAGAGCAGTTCTTC
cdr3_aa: CASSELGPGLAYGEQFF

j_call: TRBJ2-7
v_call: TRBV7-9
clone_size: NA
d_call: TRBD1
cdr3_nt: TGTGCCAGCAGCTTAGCGTTTGGACAGGGACCCTACGAGCAGTACTTC
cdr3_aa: CASSLAFGQGPYEQYF

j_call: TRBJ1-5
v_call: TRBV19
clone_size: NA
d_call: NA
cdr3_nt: TGTGCCAGTAATTTGTGGCAGGGCCGGGGCAATCAGCCCCAGCATTTT
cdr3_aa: CASNLWQGRGNQPQHF

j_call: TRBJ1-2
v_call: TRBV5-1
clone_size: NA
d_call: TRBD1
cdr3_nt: TGCGCCAGCAGCTATTCCGGACAGGGATTGGGCTATGGCTACACCTTC
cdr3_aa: CASSYSGQGLGYGYTF

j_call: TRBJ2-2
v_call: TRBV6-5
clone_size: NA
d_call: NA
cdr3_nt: TGTGCCAGCAGTTACCCTTCCGGGGAGCTGTTTTTT
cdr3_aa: CASSYPSGELFF

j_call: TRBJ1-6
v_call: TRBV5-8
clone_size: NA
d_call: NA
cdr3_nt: TGTGCCAGCAGCTTGGGTCTAAATTCACCCCTCCACTTT
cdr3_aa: CASSLGLNSPLHF